One and the same sample provided the 20 T cell receptor beta chains below, sequenced in a study of blood T cell repertoires in COVID-19. Repertoires were generated with immunoSEQ multiplex PCR, while TCRdb's copy carries only in-frame clones and drops some. The table has approximately 400,000 clones, 70% to 90% seen once. Input material: peripheral blood. Receptors were obtained from a woman aged 50 to 60 with COVID-19, enrolled during active disease.

The chain has TRBV16 and TRBJ1-4; 9 nucleotides align to TRBD1. Germline values: CDR1 KGHSY, CDR2 FQNENV. Trimming cost V 4 bases and J 8 bases; bases outside gene matches: 5. This CDR3 comprises 14 residues. CDR3 sequence reads: CASSLTGGAEKLFF. The CDR3 DNA reads as TGTGCCAGCAGCCTTACAGGGGGCGCGGAAAAACTGTTTTTT.

The chain uses TRBV12-3 or TRBV12-4 and TRBJ2-7, with 9 nucleotides matching TRBD1. The CDR3 contains 13 residues. The V segment lost 5 bases and the J segment 4 bases; nucleotides outside the gene matches: 3. This chain's CDR3 is CASSPGQGYEQYF. The CDR3 DNA reads TGTGCCAGCAGTCCGGGACAGGGTTACGAGCAGTACTTC.

The chain is built from TRBV7-2 and TRBJ2-3; TRBD2 matches at 9 bases. The CDR3 is 16 residues long. V was pared by 4 bases and J by 1 base, with 6 bases of the junction left unmatched. Germline CDR1 SGHTA, CDR2 FQGNSA. CDR3: CASSSPRLAGTDTQYF. The CDR3 DNA reads as TGTGCCAGCAGCTCCCCCCGACTAGCGGGCACAGATACGCAGTATTTT.

The CDR3 nucleotides read TGTGCCAGTAGTGGGGGGTTGGTTAGGGTAGGCAATGAGCAGTTCTTC. It translates to CASSGGLVRVGNEQFF. V is TRBV19 and J is TRBJ2-1; perhaps TRBD2 as D (6 bases). Germline CDR1 reads LNHDA; CDR2 reads SQIVND (reference sequence). The CDR3 extends over 16 amino acids. The V end was cut by 5 bases, the J end by 6 bases, with 20 bases between.

The chain combines TRBV5-1 with TRBJ2-3, with 11 bases matching TRBD2. Germline CDR1 is SGHRS and CDR2 is YFSETQ. The CDR3 extends over 15 amino acids. Trimming removed 5 bases from V and 3 bases from J; junction bases left unmatched: 5. The CDR3 region is CASSSGGAGTDTQYF. DNA of the CDR3: TGCGCCAGCAGTAGCGGGGGGGCCGGGACAGATACGCAGTATTTT.

The V and J genes are TRBV29-1 and TRBJ2-7; possible D gene TRBD2, 6 bases. The germline gives CDR1 SQVTM, CDR2 ANQGSEA. The CDR3 is 13 amino acids. The V end was cut by 4 bases, the J end by 3 bases, with 13 bases between. CDR3: CSVAPHGGYEQYF. CDR3 nucleotide sequence: TGCAGCGTTGCCCCCCACGGGGGCTACGAGCAGTACTTC.

This chain connects TRBV10-2 to TRBJ1-5; D is perhaps TRBD1 (6 bases). Germline V gene sequence: CDR1 WSHSY, CDR2 SAAADI. Trimming removed 6 bases at V and 1 base at J, with 13 bases between. CDR3 length: 15 residues. In DNA, the CDR3 is TGCGCCAGCAGGGATTCAGGGACAAGCAATCAGCCCCAGCATTTT. Translation: CASRDSGTSNQPQHF.

This CDR3 reads CASSSTIGAFF. The CDR3, as DNA: TGTGCCAGCAGTTCGACAATCGGAGCTTTCTTT. The rearrangement uses TRBV28 and TRBJ1-1; D is uncertain. CDR1 is MDHEN and CDR2 is SYDVKM in the germline V gene. The CDR3 has 11 amino acids. Trimming took off 4 bases at V and 10 bases at J, with 10 bases between the two ends.

The chain joins TRBV7-8 to TRBJ2-3; a possible D gene is TRBD1 (6 bases). CDR3 length: 13 amino acids. V was clipped by 3 bases and J by 11 bases, with 15 bases between them. Germline V gene data show CDR1 as SGHVS and CDR2 as FQNEAQ. CDR3 amino acids: CASSFPGTFKQYF. In DNA, the CDR3 is TGTGCCAGCAGCTTCCCCGGGACATTCAAGCAGTATTTT. The whole variable domain, filled in from reference TRBV7-8 and TRBJ2-3, reads GAGVSQSPRYKVAKRGQDVALRCDPISGHVSLFWYQQALGQGPEFLTYFQNEAQLDKSGLPSDRFFAERPEGSVSTLKIQRTQQEDSAVYLCASSFPGTFKQYFGPGTRLTVL.

This clone was observed a single time. The V gene is TRBV3-1 (or the pseudogene TRBV3-2), the J gene TRBJ2-5, with D perhaps matching TRBD1 (5 bases). With 1 base removed from V and 3 bases from J, the gap between germline ends came to 12 bases. Germline V CDR1 and CDR2: LGHDT, YNNKEL (reference sequence). This CDR3 contains 15 residues. The chain's CDR3 is CASSQGGLGEETQYF. In nucleotides, the CDR3 is TGTGCCAGCAGCCAAGGAGGATTAGGGGAAGAGACCCAGTACTTC.

The chain carries TRBV20-1 and TRBJ2-5; 7 bases agree with TRBD1. This CDR3 is 11 amino acids long. Trimming took 5 bases from V and 5 from J; bases not matched to a gene: 2. Germline CDR1 is DFQATT and CDR2 is SNEGSKA (reference sequence). This CDR3 reads CSAWTGETQYF. The DNA for the CDR3 is TGCAGTGCTTGGACAGGCGAGACCCAGTACTTC.

This chain links TRBV7-2 with TRBJ1-2, with a possible D match to TRBD1 (6 bases). The CDR3 covers 15 residues. The germline CDR1 and CDR2 sequences are SGHTA and FQGNSA. Trimming took 2 bases from V and 4 from J, leaving 14 bases between them. The CDR3 region is CASSLSGVSVYGYTF. The CDR3, as DNA: TGTGCCAGCAGCTTATCAGGGGTATCCGTCTATGGCTACACCTTC. Complete variable domain (other parts from reference TRBV7-2 and TRBJ1-2): GAGVSQSPSNKVTEKGKDVELRCDPISGHTALYWYRQSLGQGLEFLIYFQGNSAPDKSGLPSDRFSAERTGGSVSTLTIQRTQQEDSAVYLCASSLSGVSVYGYTFGSGTRLTVV.

The chain employs TRBV6-5 and TRBJ1-2; D ambiguous. CDR1 and CDR2 (germline): MNHEY, SVGAGI. The ends were cut back, 0 bases at V and 4 bases at J, with 6 bases in the middle. The CDR3 loop spans 13 amino acids. The CDR3 coding sequence is TGTGCCAGCAGTTACTCGCACGGCTATGGCTACACCTTC. Protein sequence: CASSYSHGYGYTF.

Only a few counts were recorded for this clone. This rearrangement joins TRBV28 to TRBJ2-7, with a weak D call TRBD2 (6 bases). The germline V and J ends were trimmed by 8 bases and 1 base, with 15 bases remaining between them. Germline V lookup: CDR1 MDHEN, CDR2 SYDVKM. There are 14 residues in the CDR3. CDR3: CASGLRTNSYEQYF. In DNA form, the CDR3 reads TGTGCCAGCGGATTACGGACTAATTCCTACGAGCAGTACTTC.

The chain is built from TRBV28 and TRBJ1-4; a possible D gene is TRBD1 (6 bases). Trimming removed 5 bases from V and 6 bases from J, with 16 bases in between. The CDR3 consists of 15 residues. Germline assignment: CDR1 MDHEN and CDR2 SYDVKM. DNA of the CDR3: TGTGCCAGCAGTACCGGACAGTCTGGGGATGAAAAACTGTTTTTT. Its protein product is CASSTGQSGDEKLFF.

The chain joins TRBV3-1 (or the pseudogene TRBV3-2) to TRBJ2-5; 8 nucleotides agree with TRBD2. Germline CDR1 reads LGHDT; CDR2 reads YNNKEL (reference sequence). V dropped 4 bases and J dropped 2; count of bases not matched to a gene: 9. There are 16 residues in the CDR3. The CDR3 bases are TGTGCCAGCAGCCGGCCGGGACTAGAAGTACAAGAGACCCAGTACTTC. This gives the protein CASSRPGLEVQETQYF.

The chain couples TRBV7-9 to TRBJ2-7, with D perhaps matching TRBD1 (5 bases). This CDR3 region has 16 residues. Germline CDR1 reads SEHNR; CDR2 reads FQNEAQ (reference sequence). V lost 1 base to trimming and J lost 2 bases, with 15 bases between them. The CDR3 here is CASSLEASGQPYEQYF. In nucleotides, the CDR3 is TGTGCCAGCAGCTTAGAAGCCTCCGGACAACCCTACGAGCAGTACTTC.

The chain links TRBV20-1 to TRBJ2-4; TRBD2 is a possible D gene (6 bases). Germline V gene data show CDR1 as DFQATT and CDR2 as SNEGSKA (reference sequence). Between the trimmed V and J ends, which lost 3 bases and 9 bases, there was a span of 21 bases. The CDR3 extends over 15 amino acids. CDR3: CSASWGGVSGTIQYF. The CDR3 DNA is TGCAGTGCTAGTTGGGGCGGGGTCAGTGGGACCATTCAGTACTTC.

The chain carries TRBV19 and TRBJ1-5, with TRBD1 identical over 9 bases. V lost 3 bases to trimming and J lost 6 bases; unmatched junction nucleotides: 9. From germline, CDR1 is LNHDA and CDR2 SQIVND (reference sequence). CDR3 size: 16 residues. CDR3: CASSIPSTGGGQPQHF. CDR3 coding DNA: TGTGCCAGTAGTATTCCCTCGACAGGGGGAGGTCAGCCCCAGCATTTT.

V and J are TRBV19 and TRBJ1-2; perhaps TRBD1 as D (6 bases). The germline V gene has CDR1 LNHDA and CDR2 SQIVND (reference sequence). With 7 bases removed from V and 7 bases from J, the gap between germline ends came to 16 bases. This CDR3 region has 13 residues. CDR3 sequence (DNA): TGTGCCAGTACCTCCACAGGGTGGAGTGGCTACACCTTC. The encoded protein is CASTSTGWSGYTF.